The 28 T cell receptor beta chains given below trace back to one sample, sequenced in a study of blood T cell repertoires in COVID-19. The table came from immunoSEQ multiplex PCR; TCRdb's copy has only in-frame clones and leaves some out. This table has roughly 150,000 clones, over 70% appearing once. The specimen sequenced was peripheral blood. The receptors shown here come from a man aged 55 to 70 with acute or convalescent COVID-19.

This clone was picked up one time. This chain connects TRBV6-2 or TRBV6-3 to TRBJ2-7, with D uncertain. In germline, CDR1 is MNHEY, CDR2 SVGEGT. V was trimmed by 4 bases and J by 4 bases, leaving 5 bases between them. This CDR3 is built from 11 residues. This CDR3 is CASSLNYEQYF. The DNA for the CDR3 is TGTGCCAGCAGTTTAAATTACGAGCAGTACTTC.

This sequence joins TRBV28 and TRBJ2-7, with TRBD1 as a possible D gene (6 bases). The CDR3 has 15 amino acids. With 5 bases removed from V and 2 bases from J, the gap between germline ends came to 16 bases. Germline V gene lookup returns CDR1 MDHEN and CDR2 SYDVKM. CDR3 in DNA: TGTGCCAGCAGTCCCCCGCGGACAGCCACCTACGAGCAGTACTTC. It yields the protein CASSPPRTATYEQYF.

The V call is TRBV10-3, the J call TRBJ2-4, with D tentatively TRBD2 (6 bases). V gave up 0 bases and J gave up 9 bases, with 12 bases separating them. Germline CDR1 reads ENHRY; CDR2 reads SYGVKD. CDR3 length: 14 residues. The CDR3 region has the DNA TGTGCCATCAGTGAGTCGGGGGGAGAGGCCATTCAGTACTTC. Protein product: CAISESGGEAIQYF.

The rearrangement joins TRBV5-1 to TRBJ1-3, with D possibly TRBD1 on 5 matching bases. The CDR3 totals 18 residues. V was clipped by 5 bases and J by 2 bases, with 23 bases between them. Germline V gene data show CDR1 as SGHRS and CDR2 as YFSETQ. In DNA form, the CDR3 reads TGCGCCAGCAGAGGGTGGTTGGGGATAGGGGCTCCTGGAAACACCATATATTTT. Amino acids: CASRGWLGIGAPGNTIYF. The entire variable domain, with the rest obtained from reference TRBV5-1 and TRBJ1-3, is as follows: KAGVTQTPRYLIKTRGQQVTLSCSPISGHRSVSWYQQTPGQGLQFLFEYFSETQRNKGNFPGRFSGRQFSNSRSEMNVSTLELGDSALYLCASRGWLGIGAPGNTIYFGEGSWLTVV.

The V and J genes are TRBV6-5 and TRBJ1-1, with TRBD1 as a possible D gene (6 bases). Germline V gene sequence: CDR1 MNHEY, CDR2 SVGAGI. The CDR3 is 12 amino acids. V was shortened by 5 bases and J by 12 bases, with 16 bases between the two germline ends. The CDR3, as DNA: TGTGCCAGCAGTACTACAGGGACCCAGTCTTTCTTT. This codes for CASSTTGTQSFF.

The V gene is TRBV7-8, the J gene TRBJ1-5, with 8 bases lining up with TRBD1. CDR1 is SGHVS, CDR2 FQNEAQ, per germline. Losses at the gene ends were 8 bases for V and 6 bases for J; bases not matched to a gene: 9. The CDR3 extends over 14 amino acids. The CDR3 DNA is TGTGCCAGCGGACAGGGTAATGGAGGTCAGCCCCAGCATTTT. This gives the protein CASGQGNGGQPQHF.

This clone was detected only a few times. The rearrangement uses TRBV7-2 and TRBJ2-1; D uncertain. CDR3 length: 13 residues. The V gene lost 0 bases and the J gene lost 12 bases, with 12 bases spanning the gap. The germline V gene has CDR1 SGHTA and CDR2 FQGNSA. For the CDR3, the DNA is TGTGCCAGCAGCTTAGCGAGGCGAGCACGGCAGTTCTTC. The encoded protein is CASSLARRARQFF.

In its sample, this clone was seen many times. The chain is built from TRBV27 and TRBJ1-5; D is possibly TRBD1 (6 bases). The CDR3 is 15 residues long. V shed 0 bases and J shed 5 bases, with 11 bases lying between them. Germline V CDR1 and CDR2: MNHEY, SMNVEV (reference sequence). The chain's CDR3 is CASSLSGQTYQPQHF. The DNA for the CDR3 is TGTGCCAGCAGTTTATCCGGACAGACTTATCAGCCCCAGCATTTT.

The gene calls are TRBV6-5 and TRBJ2-7; D is possibly TRBD1 (5 bases). This CDR3 is built from 13 residues. Germline V gene data show CDR1 as MNHEY and CDR2 as SVGAGI. Trimming shortened V by 4 bases and J by 3 bases, and 10 bases separated the two germline ends. In DNA, the CDR3 is TGTGCCAGCAGTTTTGGCAGGGACTACGAGCAGTACTTC. Its protein is CASSFGRDYEQYF.

The chain combines TRBV2 with TRBJ2-1; 13 nucleotides match TRBD2. Germline V gives CDR1 SNHLY, CDR2 FYNNEI. CDR3 length: 15 amino acids. With 6 bases clipped from V and 9 bases from J, the junction kept 8 bases outside the gene matches. CDR3 sequence: CASRRTSGSAGEQFF. In nucleotides, the CDR3 is TGTGCCAGCAGGCGGACTAGCGGGAGCGCTGGTGAGCAGTTCTTC. Full variable domain (rest looked up from reference TRBV2 and TRBJ2-1): EPEVTQTPSHQVTQMGQEVILRCVPISNHLYFYWYRQILGQKVEFLVSFYNNEISEKSEIFDDQFSVERPDGSNFTLKIRSTKLEDSAMYFCASRRTSGSAGEQFFGPGTRLTVL.

The V and J genes are TRBV10-3 and TRBJ2-1; 10 nucleotides agree with TRBD1. The CDR3 consists of 16 residues. CDR1 and CDR2 from the germline V gene are ENHRY and SYGVKD. V trimming: 10 bases; J trimming: 15 bases; junction bases outside the gene matches: 24. CDR3 in DNA: TGTGCCAGGACAGGGGGAAATGTACTAGCGGAGGACCCCTGGTTCTTC. Amino acid sequence: CARTGGNVLAEDPWFF.

The chain has TRBV28 and TRBJ1-1; possible D gene TRBD1, 6 bases. CDR3 size: 18 residues. Trimming removed 6 bases from V and 0 bases from J, with 23 bases in between. CDR1 is MDHEN and CDR2 is SYDVKM in the germline V gene. The CDR3 reads CASRGVQGVGAMNTEAFF. The CDR3 region has the DNA TGTGCCAGCAGGGGGGTACAGGGTGTAGGGGCTATGAACACTGAAGCTTTCTTT.

This clone has more than one count but fewer than ten. The chain couples TRBV11-2 to TRBJ1-1, with a tentative D call TRBD1 (5 bases). This CDR3 has 13 amino acids. Germline CDR1 and CDR2: SGHAT and FQNNGV. Trimming stripped 4 bases from V and 5 bases from J, with 11 bases between. DNA of the CDR3: TGTGCCAGCAGCTCCAGACAGAAAACTGAAGCTTTCTTT. Protein: CASSSRQKTEAFF.

The chain employs TRBV9 and TRBJ2-7, with 14 bases lining up with TRBD2. Losses at the gene ends were 3 bases for V and 5 bases for J; bases not matched to a gene: 13. CDR1 SGDLS and CDR2 YYNGEE come from the germline V gene. The CDR3 consists of 18 residues. DNA of the CDR3: TGTGCCAGCAGCGCTGGGACTAGCGGGGGTGGAATGGGAAACGAGCAGTACTTC. This translates into CASSAGTSGGGMGNEQYF.

Here the CDR3 reads CAISGPSGISDTQYF. The CDR3 DNA is TGTGCCATCTCCGGACCTAGCGGGATATCAGATACGCAGTATTTT. The chain links TRBV7-9 to TRBJ2-3; 9 nucleotides align to TRBD2. With 10 bases clipped from V and 4 bases from J, the junction kept 12 bases outside the gene matches. The CDR3 is 15 amino acids. The germline V gene encodes CDR1 SEHNR and CDR2 FQNEAQ (reference sequence).

V is TRBV29-1 and J is TRBJ2-5, with 8 positions matching TRBD2. Germline-derived CDR1 and CDR2 are SQVTM and ANQGSEA. The junction had 6 bases not matched to a gene; V was cut back by 3 bases and J by 6 bases. CDR3 length equals 13 residues. The CDR3 nucleotides read TGCAGCGTTGACCCAGCGGGAGACAAGACCCAGTACTTC. The encoded protein is CSVDPAGDKTQYF.

Points on this clone: Distinct nucleotide sequences in the sample also encode this CDR3. The chain recombines TRBV10-3 with TRBJ2-2, with 11 bases fitting TRBD2. Unmatched junction bases numbered 4, after V lost 10 bases and J lost 6 bases. Germline CDR1 ENHRY, CDR2 SYGVKD. This CDR3 contains 13 residues. For the CDR3, the DNA is TGTGCCACCTTACTAGCGGGAGCCGGGGAGCTGTTTTTT. Encoded protein: CATLLAGAGELFF.

This rearrangement joins TRBV5-4 to TRBJ2-1, with D possibly TRBD1 on 6 matching bases. Germline assignment: CDR1 SGHNT and CDR2 YYREEE (reference sequence). The CDR3 spans 15 residues. V was shortened by 3 bases and J by 5 bases, with 15 bases between the two germline ends. CDR3 sequence reads: CASSSVVGQNNEQFF. CDR3 DNA sequence: TGTGCCAGCAGCTCAGTTGTGGGACAAAACAATGAGCAGTTCTTC.

The chain joins TRBV10-2 to TRBJ1-1, with D unresolved. Germline CDR1 reads WSHSY; CDR2 reads SAAADI. Trimming pared 4 bases from V and 6 bases from J, leaving 15 bases between. The CDR3 loop spans 14 amino acids. CDR3 bases: TGCGCCAGCAGTGTCCCCGGTGATTTTTCTGAAGCTTTCTTT. Its translation is CASSVPGDFSEAFF.

J is TRBJ2-5 and V is TRBV5-5, with D unresolved. Trimming cost V 2 bases and J 4 bases, with 3 bases left between them. The CDR3 sequence is 11 residues long. Germline V gives CDR1 SGHKS, CDR2 YYEKEE (reference sequence). DNA for the CDR3: TGTGCCAGCAGCTTCGTAGAGACCCAGTACTTC. Translation: CASSFVETQYF.

This chain joins TRBV5-4 and TRBJ1-1; 9 nucleotides agree with TRBD1. The CDR3 loop spans 14 amino acids. The V gene end was trimmed by 4 bases and the J gene end by 3 bases; junction bases not matched to a gene: 4. In germline, CDR1 is SGHNT, CDR2 YYREEE (reference sequence). CDR3 sequence reads: CASSLRDRDTEAFF. The CDR3 DNA follows: TGTGCCAGCAGCCTGCGGGACAGGGACACTGAAGCTTTCTTT. The full variable domain, in which reference TRBV5-4 and TRBJ1-1 provide the parts outside the CDR3, is ETGVTQSPTHLIKTRGQQVTLRCSSQSGHNTVSWYQQALGQGPQFIFQYYREEENGRGNFPPRFSGLQFPNYSSELNVNALELDDSALYLCASSLRDRDTEAFFGQGTRLTVV.

The genes are TRBV7-2 and TRBJ2-1; TRBD2 aligns across 13 bases. The ends lost 2 bases at V and 5 bases at J; junction bases unmatched: 0. CDR1 SGHTA and CDR2 FQGNSA come from the germline V gene. This CDR3 is built from 15 residues. The CDR3 protein is CASSLTSGGDNEQFF. CDR3 nucleotide sequence: TGTGCCAGCAGCTTAACTAGCGGGGGGGACAATGAGCAGTTCTTC.

The chain joins TRBV7-2 to TRBJ1-3; 7 bases are a match to TRBD1. The ends lost 5 bases at V and 10 bases at J; junction bases unmatched: 8. In germline, CDR1 is SGHTA, CDR2 FQGNSA. CDR3 length: 13 amino acids. In nucleotides, the CDR3 is TGTGCCAGCAGCCCCCCCGACAGGGAGACCATATATTTT. Protein product: CASSPPDRETIYF.

This clone appeared a few times. This chain links TRBV10-2 with TRBJ1-2; D call uncertain. CDR3 size: 14 residues. Deletions cut 0 bases from V and 8 bases from J, with 13 bases between. CDR1 WSHSY and CDR2 SAAADI come from the germline V gene. The CDR3 region has the DNA TGCGCCAGCAGTGAGTCCGGGATTGCGTTCGGCTACACCTTC. It is translated as CASSESGIAFGYTF.

In its sample, this clone was seen once. J is TRBJ2-5 and V is TRBV5-4; D is perhaps TRBD2 (8 bases). V shed 6 bases and J shed 5 bases, with 23 bases lying between them. The CDR3 contains 16 residues. CDR1 and CDR2 (germline): SGHNT, YYREEE (reference sequence). This chain's CDR3 is CASKGYSGGGRETQYF. The CDR3 DNA reads TGTGCCAGCAAGGGATACTCGGGAGGGGGCAGGGAGACCCAGTACTTC.

This rearrangement joins TRBV11-3 to TRBJ2-1; TRBD2 matches at 8 bases. Germline lookup yields CDR1 SGHNT and CDR2 YENEEA. The CDR3 has 17 residues. V was pared by 2 bases and J by 4 bases, with 10 bases of the junction left unmatched. This CDR3 reads CASSLPAGRAGYNEQFF. The CDR3 region has the DNA TGTGCCAGCAGCTTACCAGCCGGGAGGGCGGGATACAATGAGCAGTTCTTC.

This chain joins TRBV4-3 and TRBJ1-2; no reliable D call. Germline loops: CDR1 LGHNA, CDR2 YSLEER. V was trimmed by 0 bases and J by 4 bases, leaving 18 bases between them. The CDR3 consists of 17 residues. CDR3 protein: CASSQDAGLGRAYGYTF. In DNA form, the CDR3 reads TGCGCCAGCAGCCAAGATGCGGGTTTGGGAAGAGCCTATGGCTACACCTTC.

The gene calls are TRBV3-1 (or the pseudogene TRBV3-2) and TRBJ2-7; TRBD1 aligns across 9 bases. After removal of 4 bases from V and 1 base from J, the junction contained 5 bases not matched to a gene. This CDR3 spans 15 amino acids. CDR1 and CDR2 from the germline V gene are LGHDT and YNNKEL (reference sequence). The CDR3 spells CASSPGGQGSYEQYF. The CDR3 bases are TGTGCCAGCAGCCCGGGGGGACAGGGTTCCTACGAGCAGTACTTC.